This T cell receptor beta chain was documented in a study of blood T cell repertoires in COVID-19. Looked up from germline, CDR1 is SGHDT and CDR2 is YYEEEE. The CDR3 runs 13 residues. V was trimmed by 1 base and J by 0 bases, leaving 4 bases between them. TCRdb's table, derived via immunoSEQ multiplex PCR, lists solely in-frame clones and lacks some. The repertoire has about 160,000 clones, almost 85% of them found once; the top ten carry about a fifth. This clonotype was obtained from an elderly woman with acute or convalescent COVID-19. V usage is TRBV5-6 and J usage is TRBJ1-1, with unresolved D. Sequences were obtained from peripheral blood. The CDR3 nucleotides are TGTGCCAGCAGCTTGAGCCTGAACACTGAAGCTTTCTTT. It translates to CASSLSLNTEAFF.